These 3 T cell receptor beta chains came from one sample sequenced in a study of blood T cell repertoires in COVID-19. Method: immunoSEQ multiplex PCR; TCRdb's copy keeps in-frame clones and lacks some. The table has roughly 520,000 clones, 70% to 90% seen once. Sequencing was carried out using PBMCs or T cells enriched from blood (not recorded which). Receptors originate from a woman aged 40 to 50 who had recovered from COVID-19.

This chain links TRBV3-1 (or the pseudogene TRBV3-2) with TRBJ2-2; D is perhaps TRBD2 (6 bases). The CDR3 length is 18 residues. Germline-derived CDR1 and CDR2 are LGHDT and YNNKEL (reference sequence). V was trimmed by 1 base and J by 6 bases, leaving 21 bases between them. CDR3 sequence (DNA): TGTGCCAGCAGCCAAGGGGGGAGGATGGACCTAGCGTCCGGGGAGCTGTTTTTT. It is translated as CASSQGGRMDLASGELFF.

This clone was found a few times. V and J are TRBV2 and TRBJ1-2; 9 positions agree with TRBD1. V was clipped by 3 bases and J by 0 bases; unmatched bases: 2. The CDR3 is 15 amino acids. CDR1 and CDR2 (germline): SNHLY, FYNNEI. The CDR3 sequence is CASSEGDRANYGYTF. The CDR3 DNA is TGTGCCAGCAGTGAGGGGGACAGGGCTAACTATGGCTACACCTTC.

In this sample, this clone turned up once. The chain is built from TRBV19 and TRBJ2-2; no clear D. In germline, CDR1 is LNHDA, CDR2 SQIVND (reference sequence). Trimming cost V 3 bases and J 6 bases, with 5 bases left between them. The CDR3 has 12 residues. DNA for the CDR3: TGTGCCAGTAGTATCGGTTCCGGGGAGCTGTTTTTT. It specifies CASSIGSGELFF. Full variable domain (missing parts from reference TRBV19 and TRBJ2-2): DGGITQSPKYLFRKEGQNVTLSCEQNLNHDAMYWYRQDPGQGLRLIYYSQIVNDFQKGDIAEGYSVSREKKESFPLTVTSAQKNPTAFYLCASSIGSGELFFGEGSRLTVL.